These T cell receptor beta chains were read from a single sample in a study of T cell repertoires in cytomegalovirus infection. Antigens of these TCRs are unknown. Each CDR3 protein is one row after TCRdb ran MiXCR on the reads. The sample includes roughly 350,000 distinct CDR3 sequences, roughly 34% of them seen just once. This material consisted of cultured PBMCs, taken from culture after CMV antigen stimulation. These receptors all stem from a human donor in good health (CMV status not recorded). Some clones in this sample may be carry-over from other donors' samples. Each CDR3 is given with its conserved first and last residue. The D gene is left open where the match is weak. Where a row states a size, it is once, few, many or the class of an expanded clone; other rows omit it.

j_call d_call clone_size v_call cdr3_nt cdr3_aa
TRBJ1-1 - - TRBV11-2 TGTGCCAGCAGCTTAGGGGTAGGCACTGAAGCTTTCTTT CASSLGVGTEAFF
TRBJ2-3 - many TRBV7-8 TGTGCCAGCAACAAACGGGCCGAAGACCCCACAGATACGCAGTATTTT CASNKRAEDPTDTQYF
TRBJ2-7 - few TRBV7-2 TGTGCCAGCAGCCAAGAGGCCGCAGGTTTAAACGAGCAGTACTTC CASSQEAAGLNEQYF
TRBJ2-3 TRBD2 - TRBV5-5 TGTGCCAGCAGCTCGATGGGCGGGAGGCAAGATACGCAGTATTTT CASSSMGGRQDTQYF
TRBJ2-1 TRBD2 many TRBV7-2 TGTGCCAGCAGCCTGTCGACTAGCGGGAAGGGAGCGTACAATGAGCAGTTCTTC CASSLSTSGKGAYNEQFF
TRBJ2-1 - many TRBV24-1 TGTGCCACCAGTGATCCCGGGCCGGGGCTCCACAATGAGCAGTTCTTC CATSDPGPGLHNEQFF
TRBJ2-3 - - TRBV6-4 TGTGCCAGCAGTGACTCGGTCCGAGACACAGATACGCAGTATTTT CASSDSVRDTDTQYF
TRBJ2-7 - few TRBV7-2 TGTGCCAGCAGCCGGGACGTCAGCGGCGAGCAGTACTTC CASSRDVSGEQYF
TRBJ2-7 - few TRBV7-2 TGTGCCAGCAGCTTGACGGGAACCGTGGGGATATACGAGCAGTACTTC CASSLTGTVGIYEQYF
TRBJ2-7 - - TRBV28 TGTGCCAGCAGGTCCACTAGCTACGAGCAGTACTTC CASRSTSYEQYF
TRBJ2-7 - few TRBV7-2 TGTGCCAGCCAACCCGGCAGGGCCGGGTACGGGGAGCAGTACTTC CASQPGRAGYGEQYF
TRBJ2-3 - - TRBV7-2 TGTGCCAGCAGCATCGGGGCTAGCACAGATACGCAGTATTTT CASSIGASTDTQYF
TRBJ2-3 - - TRBV2 TGTGCCAGCAAGGAAGGCTATACGCAGTATTTT CASKEGYTQYF
TRBJ2-1 - - TRBV6-1 TGTGCCAGCAGATCACCGGGGGTGGGCACTGTGGGGCTCTACAATGAGCAGTTCTTC CASRSPGVGTVGLYNEQFF
TRBJ1-1 - - TRBV20-1 TGCAGTGCTAGAGGGGGGGTGGGTAGGTTATCCGAAGCTTTCTTT CSARGGVGRLSEAFF
TRBJ2-1 - few TRBV6-8 TGTGCCACTGCCCCACAGGGAACCTACAATGAGCAGTTCTTC CATAPQGTYNEQFF
TRBJ1-5 - - TRBV24-1 TGTGCCACTCAACAATATAGCAATCAGCCCCAGCATTTT CATQQYSNQPQHF
TRBJ2-1 - many TRBV4-1 TGCGCCAGCAGCCGGGACTTTTACAATGAGCAGTTCTTC CASSRDFYNEQFF
TRBJ2-3 TRBD1 few TRBV18 TGTGCCAGCTCACCGCCAGGGGGCGCAGATACGCAGTATTTT CASSPPGGADTQYF
TRBJ2-1 - many TRBV4-3 TGCGCCAGCAGCGCGGACCGAAACTCCTACAATGAGCAGTTCTTC CASSADRNSYNEQFF
TRBJ2-3 - - TRBV6-2/TRBV6-3 TGTGCCAGCAGTTACTCGACTAAACAGGCGCAGTATTTT CASSYSTKQAQYF
TRBJ2-7 - - TRBV9 TGTGCCAGCAGCGTAGGGAATAGCGGAGACATCGAGCAGTACTTC CASSVGNSGDIEQYF
TRBJ2-3 TRBD1 few TRBV6-4 TGTGCCAGCAGTGACGGACAGGGGGCAGATACGCAGTATTTT CASSDGQGADTQYF
TRBJ2-1 - - TRBV24-1 TGTGCCACCAGTGGGGAGTTTGAGCAGTTCTTC CATSGEFEQFF
TRBJ1-1 - - TRBV7-9 TGTGCCAGCAGGATATACAGGGAAGGCACTGAAGCTTTCTTT CASRIYREGTEAFF
TRBJ2-2 - - TRBV12-5 TGTGCTAGTGCCCCGTGGGCTACGAACACCGGGGAGCTGTTTTTT CASAPWATNTGELFF
TRBJ2-7 TRBD2 many TRBV7-2 TGTGCCAGCAGCTTGACTAGCGGGACATACGAGCAGTACTTC CASSLTSGTYEQYF
TRBJ2-3 - - TRBV5-1 TGCGCCAGCAGTTCGGGCGGGGCCACAGATACGCAGTATTTT CASSSGGATDTQYF
TRBJ1-2 - - TRBV20-1 TGCAGTGCTAGTCGCCCGGCAGGGGATGGCTACACCTTC CSASRPAGDGYTF
TRBJ2-1 TRBD2 - TRBV27 TGTGCCAGCAGTTTTACTAGCGGGGCGACCAGCTCCTACAATGAGCAGTTCTTC CASSFTSGATSSYNEQFF
TRBJ1-2 TRBD1 few TRBV7-8 TGTGCCAGCAGCTCCCGGGACAGGGATCGCTACACCTTC CASSSRDRDRYTF
TRBJ1-1 TRBD1 once TRBV29-1 TGCAGCGTTGACGCCAGGGGGAAGGGGGGAGCTTTCTTT CSVDARGKGGAFF
TRBJ2-1 - - TRBV4-2 TGTGCCAGCAGCCGCTACACCGACTCATACAATGAGCAGTTCTTC CASSRYTDSYNEQFF
TRBJ2-1 TRBD1 - TRBV6-1 TGTGCCAGCAGTGGTCGGACAGGATCCGCTATCGATGAGCAGTTCTTC CASSGRTGSAIDEQFF
TRBJ2-2 - - TRBV4-3 TGCGCCAGCAGCCAAGGACAATCGGGACTGCTCACCGGGGAGCTGTTTTTT CASSQGQSGLLTGELFF
TRBJ2-2 TRBD2 few TRBV4-3 TGCGCCAGCAGCCAAGATAAAGCGGGGCTGTTCGCGAACACCGGGGAGCTGTTTTTT CASSQDKAGLFANTGELFF
TRBJ1-2 - - TRBV6-4 TGTGCCAGCAGCCCCCAGCAGGGGTTACCTGGCTACACCTTC CASSPQQGLPGYTF
TRBJ1-5 - - TRBV7-8 TGTGCCAGCAGCTTAGAAGGACTCCTAAGAGGTCAGCCCCAGCATTTT CASSLEGLLRGQPQHF
TRBJ1-2 - few TRBV28 TGTGCCAGCAGTTTAACAGTGTATGGCTACACCTTC CASSLTVYGYTF
TRBJ2-3 TRBD1 - TRBV4-3 TGCGCCAGCAGCCAACGAGGACAGGGGACAGATACGCAGTATTTT CASSQRGQGTDTQYF
TRBJ1-2 TRBD1 few TRBV6-1 TGTGCCAGCCAAAGGGGGCAGGGAAATTCTAACTATGGCTACACCTTC CASQRGQGNSNYGYTF
TRBJ2-1 TRBD2 - TRBV28 TGTGCCAGCGGAAACGGGACTAGCGGGAGAGGATTATACAATGAGCAGTTCTTC CASGNGTSGRGLYNEQFF
TRBJ2-7 TRBD2 - TRBV10-3 TGTGCCATCAGTGGAACTAGCGGGAGGTTCCCCTACGAGCAGTACTTC CAISGTSGRFPYEQYF
TRBJ2-1 TRBD2 - TRBV7-2 TGTGCCAGCAGCTTAGAGGGTCTAGCGGCTACCTACCGTGAGCAGTTCTTC CASSLEGLAATYREQFF
TRBJ1-5 - - TRBV7-2 TGTGCCAGCAGCCCCTGGACGGGGGATCAGCCCCAGCATTTT CASSPWTGDQPQHF
TRBJ1-1 TRBD1 few TRBV12-5 TGTGCTAGTGTAGAACAGGGGGCAGGTGAAGCTTTCTTT CASVEQGAGEAFF
TRBJ2-7 TRBD2 many TRBV7-6 TGTGCCAGCAGCATGGGACTAGCGGGAAACCCCTACGAGCAGTACTTC CASSMGLAGNPYEQYF
TRBJ2-2 - few TRBV29-1 TGCAGCGTTGAGTGGGCGGGAAAGAACACCGGGGAGCTGTTTTTT CSVEWAGKNTGELFF
TRBJ2-1 TRBD2 many TRBV18 TGTGCCAGCTCACCCGGACTAGGAGTTGTCAATGAGCAGTTCTTC CASSPGLGVVNEQFF
TRBJ1-1 - - TRBV28 TGTGCCAGCAGTCCCCCCCAGGGGTCGGGCACTGAAGCTTTCTTT CASSPPQGSGTEAFF
TRBJ1-1 - many TRBV2 TGTGCCAGCAGTGATTTGGGCAGGGGAGACGGTGTAGCTTTCTTT CASSDLGRGDGVAFF
TRBJ2-1 TRBD1 - TRBV7-9 TGTGCCAGCAGCTCGCTGGACAGGGCGGTTTCCTACAATGAGCAGTTCTTC CASSSLDRAVSYNEQFF